What follows describes a single TCR beta chain. The antigen is undetermined. Every bit of the isolated RNA underwent reverse transcription, so sequencing read expressed TCRB transcripts. The table came from immunoSEQ multiplex PCR; TCRdb's copy has only in-frame clones and leaves some out. The sample carries a few hundred thousand clones, about 15% recorded once. This entry belongs to a study of beta chain features in type 1 diabetes. General observations from the study: Shorter TCRB CDR3s, moderately but significantly so, were found in Type 1 diabetes patients in all four CD4+ subsets. Possible PCR preference for shorter templates applied equally to patients and controls.

The CDR3 sequence is 18 residues long. Germline V gene lookup returns CDR1 SEHNR and CDR2 FQNEAQ (reference sequence). With 6 bases clipped from V and 0 bases from J, the junction kept 13 bases outside the gene matches. This rearrangement joins TRBV7-9 to TRBJ1-3; the match to TRBD1 covers 8 bases. The sequenced material came from naive CD4+ T cells from blood. The clonotype comes from a young man with type 1 diabetes. The CDR3 loop reads CASSARDRSLSSGNTIYF. As DNA, the CDR3 is TGTGCCAGCAGTGCCCGGGACAGGTCGCTCTCCTCTGGAAACACCATATATTTT.